This T cell receptor beta chain was captured in a study of OX40 agonist ivuxolimab in advanced cancers. About the study: Patients were treated with intravenous ivuxolimab, dosed at 0.01 to 10 mg/kg and infused every 2 weeks.

The V gene's germline CDR1 is SGHRS and CDR2 YFSETQ. CDR3 size: 13 residues. The V gene lost 0 bases and the J gene lost 10 bases, with 13 bases spanning the gap. Profiled with immunoSEQ multiplex PCR; TCRdb holds only in-frame clones, not every one. The repertoire consists of fewer than 90,000 clones, with 92% occurring once and the leading ten covering approximately 2.9%. The clonotype originates from an adult with an advanced solid tumor such as melanoma, head and neck, liver or kidney cancer. The source material was CD4+ or CD8+ T cells sorted from blood, sampled in a trial of the OX40 agonist ivuxolimab. The rearrangement joins TRBV5-1 to TRBJ1-1; D possibly corresponds to TRBD1 (5 bases). CDR3 in amino acids: CASSLGQGLRAFF. The DNA of the CDR3 is TGCGCCAGCAGCTTGGGGCAGGGTTTAAGAGCTTTCTTT.